Listed below are T cell receptor beta chains from one sample, sequenced in a study of T-cell memory formation after mild COVID-19. TCRdb passed the 5' RACE reads through MiXCR, listing each CDR3 protein once. The repertoire has more than 250,000 distinct CDR3 sequences, roughly 16% of them found once; the top ten carry over 20%. Material: PBMCs or a T cell subset sorted from them (not recorded which). The receptors come from a man between 18 and 29 years old who had mild COVID-19 (a few samples of this study predate the infection). Cell type and time point are not known. Each CDR3 is given with its conserved first and last residue. The D gene is left open where the match is weak. Part of the rows lack a size; the others show once, few, many or a class for expanded clones.

j_gene: TRBJ1-2
d_gene: .
v_gene: TRBV6-6
abundance: .
CDR3nt: TGTGCCAGCAGCCCCCCGGGATCTCGAAACTATGGCTACACCTTC
CDR3aa: CASSPPGSRNYGYTF

j_gene: TRBJ2-3
d_gene: TRBD1
v_gene: TRBV11-2
abundance: .
CDR3nt: TGTGCCAGCGCCCGGGACAGGGGAACAGATACGCAGTATTTT
CDR3aa: CASARDRGTDTQYF

j_gene: TRBJ2-5
d_gene: .
v_gene: TRBV7-9
abundance: few
CDR3nt: TGTGCCAGCAGCAACCTAGCGAAGGAAGAGACCCAGTACTTC
CDR3aa: CASSNLAKEETQYF

j_gene: TRBJ1-5
d_gene: .
v_gene: TRBV6-6
abundance: few
CDR3nt: TGTGCCGGGTCAGCCCCCAATCAGCCCCAGCATTTT
CDR3aa: CAGSAPNQPQHF

j_gene: TRBJ1-1
d_gene: .
v_gene: TRBV5-1
abundance: .
CDR3nt: TGCGCCAGCAGCTTCGGCGGGGCTGAAGCTTTCTTT
CDR3aa: CASSFGGAEAFF

j_gene: TRBJ1-2
d_gene: .
v_gene: TRBV4-3
abundance: .
CDR3nt: TGCGCCAGCAGCCAAGATCTGACGGGTTCTAACTATGGCTACACCTTC
CDR3aa: CASSQDLTGSNYGYTF

j_gene: TRBJ2-2
d_gene: .
v_gene: TRBV12-3/TRBV12-4
abundance: .
CDR3nt: TGTGCCAGCAGTTCGCCCGCGACAGGCTACACCGGGGAGCTGTTTTTT
CDR3aa: CASSSPATGYTGELFF

j_gene: TRBJ1-1
d_gene: .
v_gene: TRBV4-3
abundance: .
CDR3nt: TGCGCCAGCAGCGAACGACAGTCCTCGGCGACTGAAGCTTTCTTT
CDR3aa: CASSERQSSATEAFF

j_gene: TRBJ2-7
d_gene: .
v_gene: TRBV5-1
abundance: few
CDR3nt: TGCGCCAGCAGCTTCAACGGGGCCCCATACGAGCAGTACTTC
CDR3aa: CASSFNGAPYEQYF

j_gene: TRBJ2-7
d_gene: .
v_gene: TRBV7-9
abundance: .
CDR3nt: TGTGCCAGCAGCTTAGCAGGGGTCGGAGCCTACGAGCAGTACTTC
CDR3aa: CASSLAGVGAYEQYF

j_gene: TRBJ1-3
d_gene: .
v_gene: TRBV6-5
abundance: .
CDR3nt: TGTGCCAGCAGTTACCTCCAGGGGACGAGCTCTGGAAACACCATATATTTT
CDR3aa: CASSYLQGTSSGNTIYF

j_gene: TRBJ1-1
d_gene: .
v_gene: TRBV20-1
abundance: .
CDR3nt: TGCAGTGCTAGGGACCCGGGACACGGGATAGAAGCTTTCTTT
CDR3aa: CSARDPGHGIEAFF

j_gene: TRBJ1-2
d_gene: .
v_gene: TRBV4-3
abundance: .
CDR3nt: TGCGCCAGACAGGGCAGGGACACCTTC
CDR3aa: CARQGRDTF

j_gene: TRBJ2-1
d_gene: TRBD1
v_gene: TRBV20-1
abundance: few
CDR3nt: TGCAGTGCCCGACAGGGGGTGGATGAGCAGTTCTTC
CDR3aa: CSARQGVDEQFF

j_gene: TRBJ1-6
d_gene: .
v_gene: TRBV20-1
abundance: .
CDR3nt: TGCAGTGCCCCGACAGGAGACTATAATTCACCCCTCCACTTT
CDR3aa: CSAPTGDYNSPLHF

j_gene: TRBJ2-1
d_gene: TRBD1
v_gene: TRBV7-3
abundance: .
CDR3nt: TGTGCCAGCAGCTCAGGACAGGGGAATTACAATGAGCAGTTCTTC
CDR3aa: CASSSGQGNYNEQFF

j_gene: TRBJ1-4
d_gene: .
v_gene: TRBV5-5
abundance: few
CDR3nt: TGTGCCAGTCGGACGGCAACTAATGAAAAACTGTTTTTT
CDR3aa: CASRTATNEKLFF

j_gene: TRBJ1-5
d_gene: .
v_gene: TRBV28
abundance: few
CDR3nt: TGTGCCAGCAGTCCAGCGACAGGTAGCAATCAGCCCCAGCATTTT
CDR3aa: CASSPATGSNQPQHF

j_gene: TRBJ1-1
d_gene: TRBD1
v_gene: TRBV11-2
abundance: few
CDR3nt: TGTGCCAGCAGCCCGAAGGGGACAGATGAAGCTTTCTTT
CDR3aa: CASSPKGTDEAFF

j_gene: TRBJ1-1
d_gene: .
v_gene: TRBV7-2
abundance: few
CDR3nt: TGTGCCAGCAGCTCCGGACGGTTTAACACTGAAGCTTTCTTT
CDR3aa: CASSSGRFNTEAFF

j_gene: TRBJ2-3
d_gene: .
v_gene: TRBV11-2
abundance: many
CDR3nt: TGTGCCAGCAGCTTAGGGGGCACAGATACGCAGTATTTT
CDR3aa: CASSLGGTDTQYF

j_gene: TRBJ2-5
d_gene: .
v_gene: TRBV3-1
abundance: .
CDR3nt: TGTGCCAGCAGCCCGGGACCTCTTCGCGTCGAGACCCAGTACTTC
CDR3aa: CASSPGPLRVETQYF

j_gene: TRBJ2-6
d_gene: .
v_gene: TRBV29-1
abundance: .
CDR3nt: TGCAGCGTTGCCAAAGACTCTGGGGCCAACGTCCTGACTTTC
CDR3aa: CSVAKDSGANVLTF